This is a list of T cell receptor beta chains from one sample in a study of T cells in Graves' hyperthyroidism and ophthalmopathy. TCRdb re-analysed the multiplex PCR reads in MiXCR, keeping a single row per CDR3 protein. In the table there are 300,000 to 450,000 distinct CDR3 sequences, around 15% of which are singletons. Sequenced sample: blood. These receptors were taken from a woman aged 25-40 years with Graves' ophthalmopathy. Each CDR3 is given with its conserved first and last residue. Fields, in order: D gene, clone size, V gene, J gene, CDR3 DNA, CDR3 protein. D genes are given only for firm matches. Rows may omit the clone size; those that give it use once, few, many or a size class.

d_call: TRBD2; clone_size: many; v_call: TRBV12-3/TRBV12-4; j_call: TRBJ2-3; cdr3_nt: TGTGCCAGTAAATTGAGCGGGGACACAGATACGCAGTATTTT; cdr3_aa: CASKLSGDTDTQYF
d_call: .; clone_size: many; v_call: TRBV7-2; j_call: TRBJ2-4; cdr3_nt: TGTGCCAGCAGCTCCGCAGGGGGAGGGTGGGCCAAAAACATTCAGTACTTC; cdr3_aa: CASSSAGGGWAKNIQYF
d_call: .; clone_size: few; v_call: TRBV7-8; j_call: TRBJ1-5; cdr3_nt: TGTGCCAGCACGCCGGGGGTCGGGTCTCAGCCCCAGCATTTT; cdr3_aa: CASTPGVGSQPQHF
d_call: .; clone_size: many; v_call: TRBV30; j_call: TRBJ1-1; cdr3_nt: TGTGCCTGGAGTGAAGGGACGGCGAACACTGAAGCTTTCTTT; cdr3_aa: CAWSEGTANTEAFF
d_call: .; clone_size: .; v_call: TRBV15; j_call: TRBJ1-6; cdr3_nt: TGTGCCACCAGCAGAGACGACAGGACGAGCTCCTATAATTCACCCCTCCACTTT; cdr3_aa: CATSRDDRTSSYNSPLHF
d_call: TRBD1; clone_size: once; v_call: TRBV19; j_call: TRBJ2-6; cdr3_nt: TGTGCCAGCTCGCTTGACAGGGTGGTCACTGGGGCCAACGTCCTGACTTTC; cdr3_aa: CASSLDRVVTGANVLTF
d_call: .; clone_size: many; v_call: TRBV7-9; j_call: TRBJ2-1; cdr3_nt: TGTGCCAGCGGCTCGACATACAATGAGCAGTTCTTC; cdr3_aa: CASGSTYNEQFF
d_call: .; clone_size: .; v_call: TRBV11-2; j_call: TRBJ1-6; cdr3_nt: TGTGCCAGCAGCGAAACCCCGGACGACAATTCACCCCTCCACTTT; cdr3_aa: CASSETPDDNSPLHF
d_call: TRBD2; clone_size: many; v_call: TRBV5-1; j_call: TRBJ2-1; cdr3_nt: TGCGCCAGCAGCCTAACAGCGGGGAGGTCCTACAATGAGCAGTTCTTC; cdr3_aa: CASSLTAGRSYNEQFF
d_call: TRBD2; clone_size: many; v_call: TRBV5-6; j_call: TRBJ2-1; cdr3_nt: TGTGCCAGCAGCTTGGGGCCTAGCGGGGGGAACAATGAGCAGTTCTTC; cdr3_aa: CASSLGPSGGNNEQFF
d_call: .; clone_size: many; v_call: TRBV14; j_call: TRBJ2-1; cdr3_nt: TGTGCCAGCAGGGGGGCAGGGAACAATGAGCAGTTCTTC; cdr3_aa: CASRGAGNNEQFF
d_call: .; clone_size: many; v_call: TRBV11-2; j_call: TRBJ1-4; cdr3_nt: TGTGCCAGCAGCCCGCAGACTACGGAACTGTTTTTT; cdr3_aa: CASSPQTTELFF
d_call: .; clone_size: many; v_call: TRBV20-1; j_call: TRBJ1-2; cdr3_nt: TGCAGTGCAACCCCTCCAGGCAGTCTTAGCTATGGCTACACCTTC; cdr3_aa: CSATPPGSLSYGYTF
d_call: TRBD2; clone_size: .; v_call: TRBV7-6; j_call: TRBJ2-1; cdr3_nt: TGTGCCAGCAGTCATTCGGGACTAGCAGACTACAATGAGCAGTTCTTC; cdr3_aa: CASSHSGLADYNEQFF
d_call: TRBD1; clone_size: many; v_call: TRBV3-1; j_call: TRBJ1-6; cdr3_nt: TGTGCCAGCAGCCAAGCGCTGGGACAGGGGGCGACTCCGGGGGCCCTCCACTTT; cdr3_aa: CASSQALGQGATPGALHF
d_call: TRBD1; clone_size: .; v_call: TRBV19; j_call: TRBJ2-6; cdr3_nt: TGTGCCAGTAGTATCGGGACAGGAACTAGCTCTGGGGCCAACGTCCTGACTTTC; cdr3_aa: CASSIGTGTSSGANVLTF
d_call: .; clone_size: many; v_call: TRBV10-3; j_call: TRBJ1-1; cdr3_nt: TGTGCCATCAGGGAGAACACTGAAGCTTTCTTT; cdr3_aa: CAIRENTEAFF
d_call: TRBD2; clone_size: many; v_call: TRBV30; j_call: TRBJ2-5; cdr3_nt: TGTGCCTGGAGTCCGGGACTAGCCCAAGAGACCCAGTACTTC; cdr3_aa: CAWSPGLAQETQYF
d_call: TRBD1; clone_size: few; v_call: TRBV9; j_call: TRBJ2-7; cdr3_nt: TGTGCCAGCAGCGAACAGGGGTTAAGCTCCTACGAGCAGTACTTC; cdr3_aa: CASSEQGLSSYEQYF
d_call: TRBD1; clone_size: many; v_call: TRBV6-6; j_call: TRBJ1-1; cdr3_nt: TGTGCCAGCAGTTACGGGACAGGCGTTTCGGCTTTCTTT; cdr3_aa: CASSYGTGVSAFF
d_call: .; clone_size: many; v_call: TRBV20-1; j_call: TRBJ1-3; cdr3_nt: TGCAGTGCTACCCCCAGAAACTCTGGAAACACCATATATTTT; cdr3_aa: CSATPRNSGNTIYF
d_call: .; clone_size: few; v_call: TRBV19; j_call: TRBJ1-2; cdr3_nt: TGTGCCAGCCAACCGGGCCCAGGGTTGTATGGCTACACCTTC; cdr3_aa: CASQPGPGLYGYTF
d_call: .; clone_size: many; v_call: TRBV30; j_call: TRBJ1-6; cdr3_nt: TGTGCCTGGAGTCCCCGGCACGGCTATTCACCCCTCCACTTT; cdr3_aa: CAWSPRHGYSPLHF
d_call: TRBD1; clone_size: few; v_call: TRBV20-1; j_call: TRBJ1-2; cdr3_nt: TGCAGTGCTGGGGGAGGACAGGGGCCTTCTAACTATGGCTACACCTTC; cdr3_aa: CSAGGGQGPSNYGYTF
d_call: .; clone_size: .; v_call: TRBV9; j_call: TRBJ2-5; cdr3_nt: TGTGCCAGCAGTTGGGACACAAAGCTTAGGGAGACCCAGTACTTC; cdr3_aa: CASSWDTKLRETQYF
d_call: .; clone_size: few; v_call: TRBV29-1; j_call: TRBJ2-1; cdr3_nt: TGCAGCGTTGAAGGGACAGACCACAATGAGCAGTTCTTC; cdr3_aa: CSVEGTDHNEQFF